This TCR beta chain stems from a study of blood T cell repertoires in COVID-19. Overall study: The origin of the acute and convalescent COVID-19 samples was the United States, Italy and Spain. T cells, B-cell-depleted T cells, or PBMCs provided the cDNA or gDNA that served as material.

The germline V and J ends were trimmed by 6 bases and 2 bases, with 16 bases remaining between them. Germline lookup yields CDR1 SQVTM and CDR2 ANQGSEA. The CDR3 runs 14 residues. Authors' analysis steps: Quantification of nucleated cells was approximated via reference gene primer amplification. The repertoire was sequenced with immunoSEQ multiplex PCR; TCRdb's copy has only in-frame clones and lacks some. The D gene and trimming were derived from the DNA, and the V and J assignments and clone size from that table. The sample lists about 130,000 clones, around 80% occurring once. The rearrangement uses TRBV29-1 and TRBJ1-1; no definite D call. The sequenced sample consisted of peripheral blood. The clonotype was recovered from a man aged 40-55 years with active or convalescent COVID-19. In nucleotides, the CDR3 is TGCAGCGTCGGGGAGGGCGCCTATAACACTGAAGCTTTCTTT. This translates into CSVGEGAYNTEAFF. Full variable domain (outside the CDR3, taken from reference TRBV29-1 and TRBJ1-1): SAVISQKPSRDICQRGTSLTIQCQVDSQVTMMFWYRQQPGQSLTLIATANQGSEATYESGFVIDKFPISRPNLTFSTLTVSNMSPEDSSIYLCSVGEGAYNTEAFFGQGTRLTVV.